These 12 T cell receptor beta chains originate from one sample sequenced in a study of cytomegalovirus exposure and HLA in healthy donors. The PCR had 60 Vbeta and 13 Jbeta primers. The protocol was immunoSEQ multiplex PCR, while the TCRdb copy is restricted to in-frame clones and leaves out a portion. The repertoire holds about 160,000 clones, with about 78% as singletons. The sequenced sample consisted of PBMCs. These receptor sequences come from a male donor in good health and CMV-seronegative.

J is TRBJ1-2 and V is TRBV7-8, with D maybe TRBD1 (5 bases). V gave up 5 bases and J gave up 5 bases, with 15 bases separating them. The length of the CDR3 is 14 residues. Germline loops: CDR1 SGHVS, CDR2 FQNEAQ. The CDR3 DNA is TGTGCCAGCAGCCCAGGCAGGGTAGGGTATGGCTACACCTTC. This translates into CASSPGRVGYGYTF.

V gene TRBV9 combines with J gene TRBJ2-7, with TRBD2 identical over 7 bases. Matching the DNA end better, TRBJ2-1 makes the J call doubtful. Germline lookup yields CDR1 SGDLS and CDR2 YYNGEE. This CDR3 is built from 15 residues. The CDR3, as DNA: TGTGCCAGCAGCGTAGGTGGCGGGGGTCGCAATGAGCAGTTCTTC. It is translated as CASSVGGGGRNEQFF.

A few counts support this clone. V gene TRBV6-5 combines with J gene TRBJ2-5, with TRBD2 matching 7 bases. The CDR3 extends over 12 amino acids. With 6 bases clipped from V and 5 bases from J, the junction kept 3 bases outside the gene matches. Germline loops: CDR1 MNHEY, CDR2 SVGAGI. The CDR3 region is CASRVGGETQYF. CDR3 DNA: TGTGCCAGCAGGGTCGGGGGGGAGACCCAGTACTTC.

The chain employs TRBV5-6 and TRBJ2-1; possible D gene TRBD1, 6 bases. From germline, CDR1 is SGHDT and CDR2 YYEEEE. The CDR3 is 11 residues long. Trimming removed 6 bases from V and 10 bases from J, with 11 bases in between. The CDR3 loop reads CASIWGQEQFF. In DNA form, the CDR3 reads TGTGCCAGCATTTGGGGGCAGGAGCAGTTCTTC. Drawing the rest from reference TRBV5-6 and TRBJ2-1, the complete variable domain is DAGVTQSPTHLIKTRGQQVTLRCSPKSGHDTVSWYQQALGQGPQFIFQYYEEEERQRGNFPDRFSGHQFPNYSSELNVNALLLGDSALYLCASIWGQEQFFGPGTRLTVL.

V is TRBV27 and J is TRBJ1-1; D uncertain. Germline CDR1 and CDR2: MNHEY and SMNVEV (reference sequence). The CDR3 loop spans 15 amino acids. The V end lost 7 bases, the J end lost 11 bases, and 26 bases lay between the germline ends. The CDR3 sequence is CASTDSSRPAAMAFF. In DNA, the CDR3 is TGTGCCAGCACCGACTCTTCCCGCCCCGCTGCTATGGCTTTCTTT.

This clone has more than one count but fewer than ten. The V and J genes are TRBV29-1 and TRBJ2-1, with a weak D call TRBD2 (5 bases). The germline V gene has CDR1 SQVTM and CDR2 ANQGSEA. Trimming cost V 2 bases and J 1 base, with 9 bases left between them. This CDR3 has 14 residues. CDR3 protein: CSVEPRGSYNEQFF. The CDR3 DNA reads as TGCAGCGTTGAACCTAGAGGGTCCTACAATGAGCAGTTCTTC.

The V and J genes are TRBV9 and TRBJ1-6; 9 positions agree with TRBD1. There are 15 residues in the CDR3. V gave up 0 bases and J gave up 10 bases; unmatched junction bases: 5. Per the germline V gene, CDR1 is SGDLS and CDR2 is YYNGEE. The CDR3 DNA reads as TGTGCCAGCAGCGTAGGGGAGACAGGGGGATCACCCCTCCACTTT. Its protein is CASSVGETGGSPLHF.

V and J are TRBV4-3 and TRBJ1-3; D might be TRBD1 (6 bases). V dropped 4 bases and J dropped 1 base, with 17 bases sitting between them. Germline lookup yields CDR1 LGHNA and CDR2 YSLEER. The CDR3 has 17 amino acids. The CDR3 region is CASSPRQGNLSGNTIYF. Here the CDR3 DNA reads TGCGCCAGCAGCCCCAGGCAGGGGAACCTTTCTGGAAACACCATATATTTT.

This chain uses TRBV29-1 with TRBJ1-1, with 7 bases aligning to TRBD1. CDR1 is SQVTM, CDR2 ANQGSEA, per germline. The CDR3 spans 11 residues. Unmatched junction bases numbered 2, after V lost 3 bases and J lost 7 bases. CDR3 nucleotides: TGCAGCGTTGATCGGACAGGTGAAGCTTTCTTT. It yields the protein CSVDRTGEAFF.

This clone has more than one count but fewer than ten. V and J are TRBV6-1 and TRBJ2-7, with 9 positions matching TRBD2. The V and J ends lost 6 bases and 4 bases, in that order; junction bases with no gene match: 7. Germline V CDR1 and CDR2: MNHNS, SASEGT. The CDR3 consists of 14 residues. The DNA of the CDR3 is TGTGCCAGCAGGGCTAGCGGGATTGTGTACGAGCAGTACTTC. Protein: CASRASGIVYEQYF.

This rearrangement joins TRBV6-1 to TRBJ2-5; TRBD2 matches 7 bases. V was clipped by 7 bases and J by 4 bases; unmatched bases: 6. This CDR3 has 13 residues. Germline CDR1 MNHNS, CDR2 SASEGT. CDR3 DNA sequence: TGTGCCAGCACGGCGGGAGCGGGAGAGACCCAGTACTTC. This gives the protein CASTAGAGETQYF.

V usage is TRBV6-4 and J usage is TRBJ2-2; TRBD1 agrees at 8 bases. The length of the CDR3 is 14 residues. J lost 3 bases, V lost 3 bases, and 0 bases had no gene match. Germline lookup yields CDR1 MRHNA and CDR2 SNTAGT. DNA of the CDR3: TGTGCCAGCAGTGAGGGACAGGACACCGGGGAGCTGTTTTTT. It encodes CASSEGQDTGELFF.